A selection of T cell receptor beta chains follows, all from one sample in a study of early T cells in non-severe SARS-CoV-2 infection. TCRdb ran MiXCR on the 5' RACE reads and lists one entry per CDR3 protein. The table shows about 70,000 distinct CDR3 sequences, with 13% to 15% occurring only once. Sequencing was performed on whole blood, taken at baseline. These receptors were obtained from an adult who was a healthcare worker with PCR-confirmed SARS-CoV-2 infection or an uninfected control (not recorded which). The CDR3 runs from the conserved cysteine through the conserved F or W. D genes are given only for firm matches.

V gene	J gene	D gene	CDR3 protein
TRBV11-2	TRBJ2-3	-	CASSLSRGDTQYF
TRBV10-2	TRBJ2-5	TRBD2	CASRGLAGEETQYF
TRBV5-1	TRBJ2-7	-	CASSLGAEWGEQYF
TRBV28	TRBJ2-7	TRBD1	CASSHELRQGFYEQYF
TRBV4-1	TRBJ2-2	TRBD2	CASSQERGLAGVGGELFF
TRBV4-1	TRBJ2-5	TRBD2	CASSQSGSGETQYF
TRBV20-1	TRBJ2-1	-	CSAGPYNEQFF
TRBV2	TRBJ2-5	TRBD1	CASSLTGGETQYF
TRBV29-1	TRBJ2-2	-	CSVTENTGELFF
TRBV10-3	TRBJ1-2	-	CAISDVTGASHGYTF
TRBV12-2	TRBJ2-2	-	CASRLVLRESNTGELFF
TRBV10-2	TRBJ2-3	-	CASNRVARGLTDTQYF
TRBV3-1	TRBJ2-7	-	CASSQVGRGSEQYF
TRBV5-4	TRBJ2-7	-	CASSFNPVRGRYEQYF
TRBV2	TRBJ2-1	-	CASTSPGDEQFF
TRBV20-1	TRBJ2-3	TRBD2	CSALGLAGGSSPDTQYF
TRBV18	TRBJ1-2	-	CASSPRFGQTYGYTF
TRBV5-1	TRBJ2-3	TRBD1	CASSPLATGGADTQYF
TRBV7-9	TRBJ1-2	-	CASSLSAGSYTF
TRBV6-5	TRBJ2-7	TRBD2	CASSYGRGSYEQYF
TRBV29-1	TRBJ2-7	TRBD1	CSVKTGGSYEQYF
TRBV7-2	TRBJ2-4	-	CASSRRTKNIQYF
TRBV4-2	TRBJ2-1	TRBD1	CASSQVSGQGYNEQFF